The 21 T cell receptor beta chains below all came from one sample that was sequenced in a study of T-cell memory formation after mild COVID-19 (dated by TCRdb to about 2021). Library construction relied on 5' RACE. The run used an Illumina NovaSeq 6000. TCRdb reworked the public reads: Q25 trimming with fastp, MiXCR clone assembly, productive beta chains retained. All rows with the same CDR3 protein become a single entry with the most common DNA and genes. Present in this sample are under 400,000 distinct CDR3 sequences, around 27% of which were seen just once. The ten largest clones take up roughly 14% of the sample. The sequenced sample consisted of PBMCs or a T cell subset sorted from them (not recorded which). These TCRs come from an adult woman who had mild COVID-19 (a few samples of this study predate the infection). The sample titles of this study are shuffled in the database, so cell type and time point are left out; the donor was told from shared clones.

In the case of this clonotype: One end of the junction fails to match germline, which may point to a read error. The gene calls are TRBV6-5 and TRBJ2-3; 8 nucleotides agree with TRBD1. CDR1 and CDR2 (germline): MNHEY, SVGAGI. The CDR3 has 14 amino acids. The CDR3 bases are TGTGCCAGAAGTTTCCTGGACAGGGCAGATACGCAGTATTTT. This codes for CARSFLDRADTQYF.

This clonotype occurred a few times. The rearrangement uses TRBV20-1 and TRBJ2-3; D may be TRBD1 (7 bases). This CDR3 is built from 13 residues. Germline V CDR1 and CDR2: DFQATT, SNEGSKA (reference sequence). CDR3 bases: TGCAACCCGGACAGGCGAGGGGGGGATACGCAGTATTTT. It is translated as CNPDRRGGDTQYF.

The rearrangement links TRBV6-6 to TRBJ1-5, with a possible D match to TRBD1 (5 bases). The germline V gene encodes CDR1 MNHNY and CDR2 SVGAGI (reference sequence). V lost 2 bases to trimming and J lost 5 bases, with 10 bases between them. The CDR3 is 14 residues long. Here the CDR3 reads CASSYEGFDQPQHF. The CDR3 DNA reads as TGTGCCAGCAGTTACGAGGGGTTCGATCAGCCCCAGCATTTT.

This clonotype occurred a few times. The V gene is TRBV20-1, the J gene TRBJ2-3; TRBD1 aligns across 9 bases. CDR3 size: 15 residues. Germline trimming cut 4 bases from V and 3 bases from J; bases unmatched to any gene: 8. Per the germline V gene, CDR1 is DFQATT and CDR2 is SNEGSKA (reference sequence). The CDR3 coding sequence is TGCAGTGCTAAGTCCGGGACAGGGCCTACAGATACGCAGTATTTT. As protein: CSAKSGTGPTDTQYF.

The chain joins TRBV7-2 to TRBJ1-6; D gene unclear. The V end lost 1 base, the J end lost 6 bases, and 10 bases lay between the germline ends. This CDR3 region has 15 residues. Germline loops: CDR1 SGHTA, CDR2 FQGNSA. CDR3 protein: CASSLVGVANSPLHF. The CDR3 nucleotides read TGTGCCAGCAGCTTAGTCGGGGTAGCTAATTCACCCCTCCACTTT. Using reference TRBV7-2 and TRBJ1-6 for the parts outside the CDR3, the full variable domain is GAGVSQSPSNKVTEKGKDVELRCDPISGHTALYWYRQSLGQGLEFLIYFQGNSAPDKSGLPSDRFSAERTGGSVSTLTIQRTQQEDSAVYLCASSLVGVANSPLHFGNGTRLTVT.

Comment on this clonotype: One junction end disagrees with the germline gene, perhaps due to a read error. V gene TRBV2 combines with J gene TRBJ2-7; possibly TRBD2 for D (5 bases). The CDR3 covers 11 residues. Germline V lookup: CDR1 SNHLY, CDR2 FYNNEI. CDR3 region: CASSARDWTSF. The CDR3, as DNA: TGTGCCAGCAGTGCCCGGGATTGGACTTCCTTC.

This clonotype occurred a few times. This chain joins TRBV12-3 or TRBV12-4 and TRBJ2-3; the D is unclear. This CDR3 spans 14 amino acids. Trimming left V 5 bases short and J 1 base short, with 10 bases between. CDR3 sequence (DNA): TGTGCCAGCAGTAAGGCGCAGGGCACAGATACGCAGTATTTT. Translating it yields CASSKAQGTDTQYF.

The gene calls are TRBV7-8 and TRBJ2-1; 7 bases align to TRBD1. CDR3 length: 15 amino acids. V shed 4 bases, J shed 9 bases, and the junction held 12 bases outside the gene matches. CDR1 is SGHVS and CDR2 is FQNEAQ in the germline V gene. CDR3 amino acids: CASSSHRGMEGEQFF. CDR3 bases: TGTGCCAGCAGCTCCCACAGGGGAATGGAAGGTGAGCAGTTCTTC.

This sequence joins TRBV4-1 and TRBJ2-2; TRBD1 agrees at 9 bases. After removal of 6 bases from V and 2 bases from J, the junction contained 7 bases not matched to a gene. The CDR3 is 16 amino acids. CDR1 and CDR2 from the germline V gene are MGHRA and YSYEKL. The CDR3 sequence: CASRRRQGDNTGELFF. In DNA form, the CDR3 reads TGCGCCAGCAGAAGACGACAGGGGGACAACACCGGGGAGCTGTTTTTT.

Only a few counts were recorded for this clonotype. The V call is TRBV5-1, the J call TRBJ2-7, with D unclear. The V gene's germline CDR1 is SGHRS and CDR2 YFSETQ. The germline V and J ends were trimmed by 0 bases and 2 bases, with 9 bases remaining between them. CDR3 size: 14 residues. CDR3 amino acids: CASSLGVGTYEQYF. For the CDR3, the DNA is TGCGCCAGCAGCTTGGGGGTCGGAACCTACGAGCAGTACTTC.

The chain recombines TRBV7-8 with TRBJ1-1; possibly TRBD1 for D (5 bases). The V end was cut by 5 bases, the J end by 7 bases, with 14 bases between. The CDR3 has 13 amino acids. In germline, CDR1 is SGHVS, CDR2 FQNEAQ. The CDR3 bases are TGTGCCAGCAGCCCCCCCCGGGACGGTGAAGCTTTCTTT. Translation: CASSPPRDGEAFF.

This clonotype was seen a few times. The V and J genes are TRBV5-1 and TRBJ2-2, with D uncertain. The V gene's germline CDR1 is SGHRS and CDR2 YFSETQ. V was cut by 0 bases and J by 4 bases, with 10 bases left in between. The length of the CDR3 is 15 residues. CDR3 in DNA: TGCGCCAGCAGCTTGGCCTGGATACCCACCGGGGAGCTGTTTTTT. Its translation is CASSLAWIPTGELFF.

This chain joins TRBV6-2 or TRBV6-3 and TRBJ1-1; D may be TRBD1 (5 bases). The V end lost 6 bases, the J end lost 6 bases, and 11 bases lay between the germline ends. The germline V gene encodes CDR1 MNHEY and CDR2 SVGEGT. This CDR3 comprises 12 residues. CDR3 coding DNA: TGTGCCAGCAGAATGGGGACGGCTGAAGCTTTCTTT. Its translation: CASRMGTAEAFF.

This clonotype was detected a few times. The genes are TRBV5-1 and TRBJ2-2; D is perhaps TRBD2 (5 bases). This CDR3 region has 15 residues. V dropped 0 bases and J dropped 4 bases, with 10 bases sitting between them. Per the germline V gene, CDR1 is SGHRS and CDR2 is YFSETQ. The CDR3 is CASSLAEGFTGELFF. Written as DNA, the CDR3 is TGCGCCAGCAGCTTGGCTGAGGGATTCACCGGGGAGCTGTTTTTT. Full variable domain (remainder filled in from reference TRBV5-1 and TRBJ2-2): KAGVTQTPRYLIKTRGQQVTLSCSPISGHRSVSWYQQTPGQGLQFLFEYFSETQRNKGNFPGRFSGRQFSNSRSEMNVSTLELGDSALYLCASSLAEGFTGELFFGEGSRLTVL.

The sample holds a few counts of this clonotype. This sequence may be a read error, since a much larger clone differs from it by one base. The chain uses TRBV5-1 and TRBJ1-1; D unclear. The CDR3 loop spans 13 amino acids. Germline V gene data show CDR1 as SGHRS and CDR2 as YFSETQ. The germline V and J ends were trimmed by 0 bases and 3 bases, with 6 bases remaining between them. The CDR3 sequence: CASSLDGDTEAFF. In DNA form, the CDR3 reads TGCGCCAGCAGCTTGGACGGGGACACTGAAGCTTTCTTT.

This chain uses TRBV20-1 with TRBJ2-3, with a weak D call TRBD2 (6 bases). Germline-derived CDR1 and CDR2 are DFQATT and SNEGSKA (reference sequence). The CDR3 sequence is 16 residues long. The chain's CDR3 is CRVEWGGIPSTDTQYF. DNA for the CDR3: TGCAGGGTAGAATGGGGCGGGATTCCTAGCACAGATACGCAGTATTTT.

The chain recombines TRBV7-9 with TRBJ2-1, with D perhaps TRBD1 (5 bases). Trimming pared 5 bases from V and 0 bases from J, leaving 17 bases between. This CDR3 spans 17 amino acids. The germline V gene has CDR1 SEHNR and CDR2 FQNEAQ (reference sequence). CDR3: CASSPSPGHRSYNEQFF. CDR3 DNA: TGTGCCAGCAGCCCTTCACCCGGACATCGCTCCTACAATGAGCAGTTCTTC. Full variable domain (remainder filled in from reference TRBV7-9 and TRBJ2-1): DTGVSQNPRHKITKRGQNVTFRCDPISEHNRLYWYRQTLGQGPEFLTYFQNEAQLEKSRLLSDRFSAERPKGSFSTLEIQRTEQGDSAMYLCASSPSPGHRSYNEQFFGPGTRLTVL.

This chain connects TRBV24-1 to TRBJ1-1; TRBD1 aligns across 7 bases. V was clipped by 0 bases and J by 11 bases; unmatched bases: 5. From germline, CDR1 is KGHDR and CDR2 SFDVKD. The length of the CDR3 is 13 residues. The CDR3 reads CATSDLQTGTAFF. The CDR3, as DNA: TGTGCCACCAGTGATTTGCAGACAGGGACGGCTTTCTTT.

This clonotype has at least ten counts. The gene calls are TRBV29-1 and TRBJ2-3, with D tentatively TRBD2 (5 bases). Trimming pared 1 base from V and 2 bases from J, leaving 16 bases between. This CDR3 is 16 amino acids long. Germline CDR1 is SQVTM and CDR2 is ANQGSEA. For the CDR3, the DNA is TGCAGCGTTGAAGGCAATCCGGGGAGCGACACAGATACGCAGTATTTT. It encodes CSVEGNPGSDTDTQYF.

A few counts support this clonotype. The chain joins TRBV3-1 to TRBJ2-1; D may be TRBD1 (6 bases). Germline loops: CDR1 LGHDT, CDR2 YNNKEL (reference sequence). The CDR3 length is 16 residues. The ends were cut back, 5 bases at V and 5 bases at J, with 19 bases in the middle. The CDR3 nucleotides read TGTGCCAGCAGCATACAGGGAGCGCTTCCCCACAATGAGCAGTTCTTC. Translated, it gives CASSIQGALPHNEQFF.

This clonotype appeared a single time. The V gene is TRBV3-1, the J gene TRBJ1-4; D not certain. The CDR3 is made up of 14 amino acids. V was cut by 4 bases and J by 7 bases, with 13 bases left in between. The germline gives CDR1 LGHDT, CDR2 YNNKEL (reference sequence). The CDR3 reads CASSRAHQTEKLFF. The CDR3 DNA reads TGTGCCAGCAGCCGAGCCCATCAGACTGAAAAACTGTTTTTT.